Listed below are T cell receptor beta chains from one sample, sequenced in a study of T cell repertoires in cytomegalovirus infection. TCRdb independently ran MiXCR on the reads; one entry per CDR3 protein. The table has 350,000 to 500,000 distinct CDR3 sequences, around 32% seen once. Sequenced: PBMCs. The origin of the receptors is a human donor in good health (CMV status not recorded). Some clones in this sample may be carry-over from other donors' samples. Each CDR3 is given with its conserved first and last residue. Each record gives: V gene, clone size, D gene, J gene, CDR3 protein, CDR3 DNA. The D gene is left open where the match is weak. Rows may omit the clone size; those that give it use once, few, many or a size class.

>TRBV7-8|many|.|TRBJ2-3
CASSLDGRDTQYF
TGTGCCAGCAGCTTAGATGGAAGGGATACGCAGTATTTT
>TRBV7-2|many|.|TRBJ2-2
CASSLQGRSGELFF
TGTGCCAGCAGCTTACAGGGGAGATCCGGGGAGCTGTTTTTT
>TRBV7-9|few|.|TRBJ2-7
CASSLATLPETLYF
TGTGCCAGCAGCTTAGCCACCTTACCGGAGACACTGTACTTC
>TRBV20-1|few|.|TRBJ1-3
CSASWGGENTIYF
TGCAGTGCTAGCTGGGGCGGAGAAAACACCATATATTTT
>TRBV9|many|TRBD2|TRBJ2-7
CASSVGPAGNYEQYF
TGTGCCAGCAGCGTAGGTCCAGCGGGGAACTACGAGCAGTACTTC
>TRBV10-3|.|.|TRBJ1-1
CAISGRVIGGGTEAFF
TGTGCCATCAGTGGTCGAGTAATAGGGGGTGGCACTGAAGCTTTCTTT
>TRBV7-9|few|TRBD1|TRBJ1-2
CASSRGQIFGYTF
TGTGCCAGCAGCCGGGGACAGATCTTTGGCTACACCTTC
>TRBV7-6|.|.|TRBJ2-1
CASSYNRNEQFF
TGTGCCAGCAGCTATAATCGGAATGAGCAGTTCTTC
>TRBV3-1|.|TRBD1|TRBJ1-1
CASSQELLGTAEAFF
TGTGCCAGCAGCCAAGAGCTCCTAGGGACAGCTGAAGCTTTCTTT
>TRBV20-1|.|TRBD1|TRBJ1-1
CSAGGQENTEAFF
TGCAGTGCCGGGGGACAGGAGAACACTGAAGCTTTCTTT
>TRBV4-2|few|TRBD1|TRBJ1-2
CASSQVNGQGADGYTF
TGTGCCAGCAGCCAAGTGAATGGACAGGGGGCGGATGGCTACACCTTC
>TRBV7-9|few|.|TRBJ2-7
CASSLGGWEQYF
TGTGCCAGCAGCTTAGGTGGGTGGGAGCAGTACTTC
>TRBV6-1|.|.|TRBJ1-2
CASSETGGDVNGYTF
TGTGCCAGCAGTGAAACGGGGGGCGATGTGAATGGCTACACCTTC
>TRBV7-9|.|.|TRBJ2-4
CSSSSGTIAKNIQYF
TGTTCCAGCAGCTCAGGGACAATAGCCAAAAACATTCAGTACTTC
>TRBV6-5|few|.|TRBJ1-2
CASSYQGQYGYTF
TGTGCCAGCAGTTACCAAGGACAGTATGGCTACACCTTC
>TRBV20-1|.|.|TRBJ1-4
CSARRDIATNEKLFF
TGCAGTGCAAGACGGGACATCGCAACTAATGAAAAACTGTTTTTT
>TRBV7-9|.|TRBD1|TRBJ2-7
CASSSQGYLDEQYF
TGTGCCAGCAGTTCACAGGGGTATCTGGACGAGCAGTACTTC
>TRBV24-1|.|.|TRBJ2-1
CATGGLAEQFF
TGTGCCACAGGAGGGTTGGCCGAGCAGTTCTTC
>TRBV2|once|.|TRBJ2-2
CASSDESTDFASNTGELFF
TGTGCCAGCAGTGATGAAAGTACAGACTTCGCTTCGAACACCGGGGAGCTGTTTTTT
>TRBV19|.|TRBD1|TRBJ1-1
CASSIGQGAPWAEAFF
TGTGCCAGTAGTATCGGACAGGGGGCCCCGTGGGCTGAAGCTTTCTTT
>TRBV7-8|many|TRBD2|TRBJ2-5
CASSISLAVQETQYF
TGTGCCAGCAGCATATCGCTAGCGGTCCAAGAGACCCAGTACTTC
>TRBV10-3|.|TRBD1|TRBJ2-7
CAISGQGDYEQYF
TGTGCCATCAGTGGACAGGGTGACTACGAGCAGTACTTC
>TRBV7-6|.|.|TRBJ1-5
CASSLGGVRNQPQHF
TGTGCCAGCAGCTTAGGAGGGGTTCGCAATCAGCCCCAGCATTTT
>TRBV4-1|.|.|TRBJ1-5
CASSQDGSPRSQHF
TGCGCCAGCAGCCAGGATGGGAGCCCTAGGTCCCAGCATTTT
>TRBV9|.|TRBD2|TRBJ2-3
CASSHRLAGASDTQYF
TGTGCCAGCAGCCATCGACTAGCGGGGGCCTCAGATACGCAGTATTTT
>TRBV7-2|many|.|TRBJ2-7
CASSLALSSSYEQYF
TGTGCCAGCAGCCTCGCTCTGTCAAGCTCCTACGAGCAGTACTTC
>TRBV6-6|.|.|TRBJ1-5
CASSLSGNQPQPF
TGTGCCAGCAGCCTCTCTGGGAATCAGCCCCAGCCTTTT
>TRBV7-9|.|.|TRBJ2-5
CASSLDGTHQETQYF
TGTGCCAGCAGCTTAGATGGGACCCATCAAGAGACCCAGTACTTC
>TRBV25-1|.|TRBD1|TRBJ1-2
CASRGPGQNYGYTF
TGTGCCAGCAGAGGACCGGGACAGAACTATGGCTACACCTTC
>TRBV14|.|TRBD2|TRBJ2-7
CASSPMSGSSYEQYF
TGTGCCAGCAGCCCGATGAGCGGGAGCTCCTACGAGCAGTACTTC
>TRBV25-1|.|.|TRBJ1-1
CASSELGTGLGAFF
TGTGCCAGCAGTGAACTGGGAACAGGGCTCGGCGCTTTCTTT
>TRBV5-4|few|TRBD1|TRBJ2-5
CASSLKGQGWETQYF
TGTGCCAGCAGCTTGAAGGGACAGGGGTGGGAGACCCAGTACTTC
>TRBV12-3/TRBV12-4|.|TRBD1|TRBJ2-5
CASSMGQGEETQYF
TGTGCCAGCAGTATGGGACAGGGGGAAGAGACCCAGTACTTC
>TRBV7-6|many|.|TRBJ1-1
CASSPDTNTEAFF
TGTGCCAGCAGCCCCGACACGAACACTGAAGCTTTCTTT
>TRBV12-3/TRBV12-4|many|TRBD1|TRBJ1-1
CASSRGQPNTEAFF
TGTGCCAGCAGCCGGGGACAGCCCAACACTGAAGCTTTCTTT
>TRBV19|.|TRBD2|TRBJ2-2
CDSSYAGGVGELFF
TGTGACAGTAGTTACGCGGGGGGGGTCGGGGAGCTGTTTTTT
>TRBV28|few|.|TRBJ1-2
CASSFTMVAPEYGYTF
TGTGCCAGCAGTTTTACAATGGTGGCCCCGGAGTATGGCTACACCTTC
>TRBV28|few|TRBD1|TRBJ1-2
CASSLVTGENYGYTF
TGTGCCAGCAGCCTTGTTACAGGGGAAAACTATGGCTACACCTTC
>TRBV27|few|.|TRBJ2-3
CASSPHPGYPPTDTQYF
TGTGCCAGCTCCCCCCACCCAGGGTACCCCCCCACAGATACGCAGTATTTT
>TRBV11-2|.|.|TRBJ2-3
CASSLVSGSSTDTQYF
TGTGCCAGCAGCTTAGTCTCAGGGTCTAGCACAGATACGCAGTATTTT
>TRBV19|few|.|TRBJ2-7
CASSIDRNVRIGTQPYEQYF
TGTGCCAGTAGTATAGATCGAAATGTTCGAATTGGGACACAACCCTACGAGCAGTACTTC
>TRBV19|.|TRBD2|TRBJ2-3
CASKVAGATDTQYF
TGTGCCAGTAAGGTAGCGGGGGCCACAGATACGCAGTATTTT
>TRBV10-1|few|.|TRBJ2-7
CASSKHREDYEQYF
TGCGCCAGCAGTAAACACAGGGAGGACTACGAGCAGTACTTC
>TRBV29-1|.|.|TRBJ1-2
CSVEAPLAGRYPYYGYTF
TGCAGCGTTGAAGCCCCCCTGGCAGGGAGGTACCCGTACTATGGCTACACCTTC
>TRBV7-2|many|.|TRBJ2-2
CASTPGGGTGELFF
TGTGCCAGCACACCCGGCGGCGGCACCGGGGAGCTGTTTTTT
>TRBV6-2/TRBV6-3|few|TRBD2|TRBJ2-1
CASRGKLAGGPSSYNEQFF
TGTGCCAGCAGAGGAAAACTAGCGGGGGGACCGAGCTCCTACAATGAGCAGTTCTTC
>TRBV7-2|few|.|TRBJ1-6
CASSLVPGGDNSPLHF
TGTGCCAGCAGCTTAGTTCCGGGGGGGGATAATTCACCCCTCCACTTT
>TRBV7-8|.|TRBD2|TRBJ2-1
CASSLELAGANEQFF
TGTGCCAGCAGCTTAGAGCTAGCGGGGGCAAATGAGCAGTTCTTC
>TRBV12-3/TRBV12-4|few|.|TRBJ2-5
CASTERRVGETQYF
TGTGCCAGCACCGAAAGGAGGGTGGGAGAGACCCAGTACTTC
>TRBV14|.|TRBD1|TRBJ1-1
CDSRQQGQGTTEAFF
TGTGACAGCAGGCAACAGGGGCAAGGAACGACTGAAGCTTTCTTT